Reported below is one T cell receptor beta chain. Its antigen is undetermined. The data are from a study of beta chain features in type 1 diabetes. Overall study context: All samples together contributed 90 million to 130 million sorted cells for examination. Points from the study as a whole: A moderate, significant TCRB CDR3 shortening appeared in type 1 diabetes across four CD4+ subsets.

Germline V gives CDR1 SGHNT, CDR2 YYREEE (reference sequence). V lost 0 bases and J 1 base, leaving 14 bases between the germline ends. The length of the CDR3 is 16 residues. A heparinised blood draw that averaged around 110 mL was obtained once from each donor. Purities in excess of 95% were seen in all sorted populations. Since all of the isolated RNA was reverse transcribed, expressed TCRB transcripts were what got sequenced. Regulatory, naive and central memory T cell samples averaged about 3.5 million reads. The table came from immunoSEQ multiplex PCR; TCRdb's copy has only in-frame clones and leaves some out. This table has under 350,000 clones, 13% to 15% appearing once.

The chain is built from TRBV5-4 and TRBJ2-7; perhaps TRBD1 as D (5 bases). The sample comprised naive CD4+ T cells from blood. This TCR derives from a man between 25 and 39 years old with type 1 diabetes. For the CDR3, the DNA is TGTGCCAGCAGCTTGGCCGGGCTAGGGGCGTCCTACGAGCAGTACTTC. This encodes CASSLAGLGASYEQYF.